The 20 T cell receptor beta chains below all came from one sample that was sequenced in a study of blood T cell repertoires in COVID-19. The method was immunoSEQ multiplex PCR; TCRdb's version includes in-frame clones alone and lacks a portion of them. The sample has about 100,000 clones, approximately 81% seen once; the top ten hold approximately 1.8%. The sequenced sample was peripheral blood. The source of these receptors is an older woman with active or convalescent COVID-19.

J is TRBJ1-3 and V is TRBV6-5; D unclear. Germline lookup yields CDR1 MNHEY and CDR2 SVGAGI. This CDR3 region has 15 residues. V lost 4 bases to trimming and J lost 0 bases, with 10 bases between them. The DNA of the CDR3 is TGTGCCAGCAGTTCCCTATCCCGCTCTGGAAACACCATATATTTT. It is translated as CASSSLSRSGNTIYF.

This chain uses TRBV6-6 with TRBJ1-3, with 7 bases matching TRBD1. The junction had 4 bases not matched to a gene; V was cut back by 6 bases and J by 11 bases. Germline lookup yields CDR1 MNHNY and CDR2 SVGAGI (reference sequence). The CDR3 length is 11 residues. CDR3 sequence reads: CASRRQGAIYF. CDR3 DNA sequence: TGTGCCAGCAGACGACAGGGCGCCATATATTTT.

This chain links TRBV2 with TRBJ2-3, with TRBD2 identical over 10 bases. V was clipped by 7 bases and J by 2 bases; unmatched bases: 6. The CDR3 runs 15 residues. Per germline, CDR1 SNHLY and CDR2 FYNNEI. Written as DNA, the CDR3 is TGTGCCAGCAATTTAGCGGGAGGCCCCACAGATACGCAGTATTTT. It codes for CASNLAGGPTDTQYF.

V gene TRBV10-3 combines with J gene TRBJ1-1; D not resolved. The V end was cut by 6 bases, the J end by 1 base, with 15 bases between. There are 15 residues in the CDR3. Germline-derived CDR1 and CDR2 are ENHRY and SYGVKD. The CDR3 coding sequence is TGTGCCATCAGGACCATGTCTGAGGCGAACACTGAAGCTTTCTTT. It yields the protein CAIRTMSEANTEAFF.

About this clone: Other nucleotide sequences from this sample produce the same CDR3. The genes are TRBV5-1 and TRBJ2-1; 13 bases match TRBD2. Trimming took 4 bases from V and 4 from J; bases not matched to a gene: 2. The V gene's germline CDR1 is SGHRS and CDR2 YFSETQ. There are 15 residues in the CDR3. CDR3 amino acids: CASSQTSGGYNEQFF. CDR3 sequence (DNA): TGCGCCAGCAGCCAGACTAGCGGGGGGTACAATGAGCAGTTCTTC.

The gene calls are TRBV7-2 and TRBJ1-4; 8 nucleotides agree with TRBD1. This CDR3 is 16 amino acids long. In germline, CDR1 is SGHTA, CDR2 FQGNSA. The ends lost 0 bases at V and 3 bases at J; junction bases unmatched: 3. The CDR3: CASSLATGVANEKLFF. The CDR3 coding sequence is TGTGCCAGCAGCTTAGCGACAGGGGTGGCTAATGAAAAACTGTTTTTT.

V gene TRBV27 combines with J gene TRBJ1-1, with 7 bases identical to TRBD1. The CDR3 totals 13 residues. Germline V CDR1 and CDR2: MNHEY, SMNVEV (reference sequence). V lost 10 bases and J lost 11; bases outside the gene matches: 16. Here the CDR3 reads CATSTNSGGEAFF. The CDR3 region has the DNA TGTGCCACCTCCACCAATTCAGGGGGTGAGGCTTTCTTT.

The CDR3 is CASSPTAGSYGYTF. CDR3 DNA: TGCGCCAGCAGCCCCACAGCGGGGAGCTATGGCTACACCTTC. This sequence joins TRBV5-1 and TRBJ1-2; D is unresolved. Germline V gene data show CDR1 as SGHRS and CDR2 as YFSETQ. The V gene lost 4 bases and the J gene lost 4 bases, with 14 bases spanning the gap. The CDR3 totals 14 residues.

V and J are TRBV28 and TRBJ2-7; D unresolved. Looked up from germline, CDR1 is MDHEN and CDR2 is SYDVKM. Trimming shortened V by 8 bases and J by 1 base, and 6 bases separated the two germline ends. There are 11 residues in the CDR3. This CDR3 is CASGSSYEQYF. CDR3 in DNA: TGTGCCAGCGGCAGTTCCTACGAGCAGTACTTC.

This clone was counted only a few times. The chain is built from TRBV5-1 and TRBJ2-1; D is perhaps TRBD1 (6 bases). The V gene lost 5 bases and the J gene lost 5 bases, with 14 bases spanning the gap. The CDR3 spans 14 residues. CDR1 SGHRS and CDR2 YFSETQ come from the germline V gene. For the CDR3, the DNA is TGCGCCAGCAGTTTTCAGGGGCCTGACAATGAGCAGTTCTTC. Its translation is CASSFQGPDNEQFF.

The gene calls are TRBV2 and TRBJ1-3, with TRBD1 as a possible D gene (5 bases). Germline V gene data show CDR1 as SNHLY and CDR2 as FYNNEI. CDR3 size: 14 residues. V shed 1 base and J shed 3 bases, with 7 bases lying between them. The CDR3 region is CASSEEGIGNTIYF. The CDR3 DNA reads TGTGCCAGCAGTGAAGAGGGGATTGGAAACACCATATATTTT. Drawing the rest from reference TRBV2 and TRBJ1-3, the complete variable domain is EPEVTQTPSHQVTQMGQEVILRCVPISNHLYFYWYRQILGQKVEFLVSFYNNEISEKSEIFDDQFSVERPDGSNFTLKIRSTKLEDSAMYFCASSEEGIGNTIYFGEGSWLTVV.

The chain couples TRBV2 to TRBJ2-7; perhaps TRBD2 as D (5 bases). Germline V gene lookup returns CDR1 SNHLY and CDR2 FYNNEI. CDR3 length: 15 residues. Deletions cut 5 bases from V and 1 base from J, with 15 bases between. The CDR3 region has the DNA TGTGCCAGCAGTCCGTGGAGGCTTGAGTCCTACGAGCAGTACTTC. Protein: CASSPWRLESYEQYF.

The chain employs TRBV6-4 and TRBJ2-3, with 9 bases identical to TRBD1. The germline V gene has CDR1 MRHNA and CDR2 SNTAGT. V trimming: 5 bases; J trimming: 4 bases; junction bases outside the gene matches: 4. The CDR3 length is 14 residues. The chain's CDR3 is CASSRDRVSDTQYF. The CDR3 DNA follows: TGTGCCAGCAGTCGGGACAGGGTGTCAGATACGCAGTATTTT.

V gene TRBV12-3 or TRBV12-4 combines with J gene TRBJ1-1, with unresolved D. Trimming took off 6 bases at V and 1 base at J, with 9 bases between the two ends. The CDR3 consists of 13 residues. This chain's CDR3 is CASRPPGNTEAFF. CDR3 sequence (DNA): TGTGCCAGCAGACCCCCAGGGAACACTGAAGCTTTCTTT.

The CDR3 DNA reads as TGTGCCAGCACTACCCCTGTGGGGGGAAATCAGCCCCAGCATTTT. Protein product: CASTTPVGGNQPQHF. This sequence joins TRBV28 and TRBJ1-5; weak D call: TRBD1 (5 bases). The CDR3 covers 15 residues. Germline CDR1 is MDHEN and CDR2 is SYDVKM. Deletions cut 7 bases from V and 4 bases from J, with 17 bases between.

The chain uses TRBV28 and TRBJ2-7, with D maybe TRBD1 (5 bases). V dropped 6 bases and J dropped 6 bases, with 18 bases sitting between them. Germline lookup yields CDR1 MDHEN and CDR2 SYDVKM. The CDR3 loop spans 14 amino acids. In nucleotides, the CDR3 is TGTGCCAGCAGCAAACTTCAGGGTTTTTTCGAGCAGTACTTC. Translated: CASSKLQGFFEQYF.

The chain recombines TRBV9 with TRBJ2-3; 10 bases line up with TRBD2. From germline, CDR1 is SGDLS and CDR2 YYNGEE. CDR3 length: 16 amino acids. The trim removed 2 bases at V and 2 bases at J, leaving 5 bases unmatched. The CDR3 here is CASSVISGRLTDTQYF. CDR3 nucleotides: TGTGCCAGCAGCGTCATTAGCGGGAGGCTCACAGATACGCAGTATTTT. Filled out from reference TRBV9 and TRBJ2-3, the complete variable domain reads DSGVTQTPKHLITATGQRVTLRCSPRSGDLSVYWYQQSLDQGLQFLIQYYNGEERAKGNILERFSAQQFPDLHSELNLSSLELGDSALYFCASSVISGRLTDTQYFGPGTRLTVL.

As DNA, the CDR3 is TGTGCCAGCCGGGATGCGTCTCGCACAGATACGCAGTATTTT. Its protein product is CASRDASRTDTQYF. V gene TRBV28 combines with J gene TRBJ2-3; possibly TRBD2 for D (5 bases). Trimming removed 8 bases at V and 1 base at J, with 13 bases between. The germline V gene encodes CDR1 MDHEN and CDR2 SYDVKM. CDR3 length equals 14 residues. Drawing the rest from reference TRBV28 and TRBJ2-3, the complete variable domain is DVKVTQSSRYLVKRTGEKVFLECVQDMDHENMFWYRQDPGLGLRLIYFSYDVKMKEKGDIPEGYSVSREKKERFSLILESASTNQTSMYLCASRDASRTDTQYFGPGTRLTVL.

V usage is TRBV7-2 and J usage is TRBJ1-6, with 9 bases aligning to TRBD1. The germline gives CDR1 SGHTA, CDR2 FQGNSA. V shed 6 bases and J 10 bases; nucleotides not matched to a gene: 10. The CDR3 sequence is 15 residues long. CDR3 sequence: CASSSSGTGNSPLHF. The CDR3 coding sequence is TGTGCCAGCAGTTCTTCCGGGACAGGGAACTCACCCCTCCACTTT. Combining the CDR3 with reference TRBV7-2 and TRBJ1-6 gives the whole variable domain GAGVSQSPSNKVTEKGKDVELRCDPISGHTALYWYRQSLGQGLEFLIYFQGNSAPDKSGLPSDRFSAERTGGSVSTLTIQRTQQEDSAVYLCASSSSGTGNSPLHFGNGTRLTVT.

The chain combines TRBV6-2 or TRBV6-3 with TRBJ1-1; TRBD1 is a possible D gene (5 bases). CDR3 length: 16 residues. The germline V gene encodes CDR1 MNHEY and CDR2 SVGEGT. V shed 1 base and J shed 0 bases, with 12 bases lying between them. The CDR3 DNA reads TGTGCCAGCAGTTACTTCAGGGATAGGGTGAACACTGAAGCTTTCTTT. Protein product: CASSYFRDRVNTEAFF.